Detailed here is one TCR beta chain. This sample was included in a study of cytomegalovirus exposure and HLA in healthy donors. This PCR relied on a set of 60 Vbeta primers and 13 Jbeta primers. The repertoire was sequenced with immunoSEQ multiplex PCR; TCRdb's copy has only in-frame clones and lacks some. The sample is made up of just over 150,000 clones, and the top ten hold roughly 2% of it. This CDR3 is 14 amino acids long. V dropped 6 bases and J dropped 7; count of bases not matched to a gene: 9. CDR1 and CDR2 (germline): SNHLY, FYNNEI. This TCR was sampled from a man aged 25 to 45 in good health and CMV-seronegative. The sample comprised PBMCs. V is TRBV2 and J is TRBJ1-2; 9 bases map to TRBD1. CDR3 nucleotide sequence: TGTGCCAGCAGCCCTGACAGGGGGGATGGTGGCTACACCTTC. Its translation is CASSPDRGDGGYTF.